Listed below are T cell receptor beta chains from one sample, sequenced in a study of siplizumab effects on memory and regulatory T cells. Generated by immunoSEQ multiplex PCR, the TCRdb table keeps only in-frame clones and is missing some. The sample comprises some 100,000 clones, around 90% of which are singletons, and roughly 2.6% rests with the top ten. The sequenced sample was CD4+ T cells sorted from blood. The origin of the receptors is a human donor in good health. Some clones in this sample may be carry-over from other donors' samples. Each CDR3 is given with its conserved first and last residue. A D gene is named only where the DNA matches it firmly. Size values are once, few and many counts, or a class for expanded clones, and some rows have none.

J gene: TRBJ1-5
V gene: TRBV21-1
D gene: -
clone size: -
CDR3 protein: CASSKYQPQHF
CDR3 DNA: TGTGCCAGCAGCAAATATCAGCCCCAGCATTTT

J gene: TRBJ1-2
V gene: TRBV6-6
D gene: TRBD1
clone size: -
CDR3 protein: CASTEGAAYGYTF
CDR3 DNA: TGTGCCAGCACAGAGGGGGCGGCTTATGGCTACACCTTC

J gene: TRBJ1-2
V gene: TRBV18
D gene: -
clone size: -
CDR3 protein: CASSPAGEGYGYTF
CDR3 DNA: TGTGCCAGCTCACCAGCAGGGGAGGGCTATGGCTACACCTTC

J gene: TRBJ1-1
V gene: TRBV19
D gene: TRBD1
clone size: -
CDR3 protein: CASTWGQLNTEAFF
CDR3 DNA: TGTGCCAGTACCTGGGGACAGTTGAACACTGAAGCTTTCTTT

J gene: TRBJ1-1
V gene: TRBV28
D gene: -
clone size: -
CDR3 protein: CASSLDVGVTRAFF
CDR3 DNA: TGTGCCAGCAGTTTAGACGTCGGTGTTACTAGGGCTTTCTTT

J gene: TRBJ2-7
V gene: TRBV2
D gene: -
clone size: once
CDR3 protein: CASSEAPWRSSGSSYEQYF
CDR3 DNA: TGTGCCAGCAGTGAAGCGCCATGGCGAAGTAGTGGGAGCTCCTACGAGCAGTACTTC

J gene: TRBJ2-5
V gene: TRBV5-1
D gene: -
clone size: -
CDR3 protein: CASSLGGGEETQYF
CDR3 DNA: TGCGCCAGCAGCTTAGGAGGGGGGGAAGAGACCCAGTACTTC

J gene: TRBJ1-4
V gene: TRBV2
D gene: TRBD1
clone size: -
CDR3 protein: CASCMGQGFEKLFF
CDR3 DNA: TGTGCCAGCTGTATGGGACAGGGGTTCGAAAAACTGTTTTTT

J gene: TRBJ1-2
V gene: TRBV12-1
D gene: -
clone size: -
CDR3 protein: CASSSRRPGPRAYGYTF
CDR3 DNA: TGTGCCAGCAGCTCCAGAAGACCGGGACCCCGGGCGTATGGCTACACCTTC

J gene: TRBJ2-1
V gene: TRBV6-4
D gene: -
clone size: -
CDR3 protein: CASSLDGSYNEQFF
CDR3 DNA: TGTGCCAGCAGTTTGGATGGCTCCTACAATGAGCAGTTCTTC

J gene: TRBJ1-4
V gene: TRBV5-4
D gene: -
clone size: -
CDR3 protein: CASSLGGAGEKLFF
CDR3 DNA: TGTGCCAGCAGCTTGGGTGGGGCGGGTGAAAAACTGTTTTTT

J gene: TRBJ1-1
V gene: TRBV6-6
D gene: -
clone size: -
CDR3 protein: CASTLAEVNTEAFF
CDR3 DNA: TGTGCCAGCACCTTAGCGGAAGTGAACACTGAAGCTTTCTTT

J gene: TRBJ2-7
V gene: TRBV18
D gene: TRBD1
clone size: -
CDR3 protein: CASSPSRTGGTYEQYF
CDR3 DNA: TGTGCCAGCTCACCTTCCCGGACAGGGGGAACCTACGAGCAGTACTTC

J gene: TRBJ1-1
V gene: TRBV19
D gene: -
clone size: -
CDR3 protein: CASSRGGMNTEAFF
CDR3 DNA: TGTGCCAGTAGTAGAGGGGGTATGAACACTGAAGCTTTCTTT

J gene: TRBJ2-5
V gene: TRBV9
D gene: TRBD2
clone size: -
CDR3 protein: CASSVAAGGKEETQYF
CDR3 DNA: TGTGCCAGCAGCGTAGCTGCGGGGGGGAAGGAAGAGACCCAGTACTTC

J gene: TRBJ2-5
V gene: TRBV11-3
D gene: -
clone size: -
CDR3 protein: CASSLVQETQYF
CDR3 DNA: TGTGCCAGCAGCTTGGTCCAAGAGACCCAGTACTTC

J gene: TRBJ1-2
V gene: TRBV30
D gene: -
clone size: -
CDR3 protein: CAWSVLGRNYGYTF
CDR3 DNA: TGTGCCTGGAGTGTACTCGGCCGTAACTATGGCTACACCTTC

J gene: TRBJ2-6
V gene: TRBV7-3
D gene: TRBD1
clone size: once
CDR3 protein: CASSLAGTGSGRANVLTF
CDR3 DNA: TGTGCCAGCAGCTTGGCCGGGACAGGGTCCGGAAGGGCCAACGTCCTGACTTTC

J gene: TRBJ2-7
V gene: TRBV11-2
D gene: -
clone size: -
CDR3 protein: CASSLAGKVYEQYF
CDR3 DNA: TGTGCCAGCAGCTTAGCTGGGAAGGTCTACGAGCAGTACTTC

J gene: TRBJ2-3
V gene: TRBV7-6
D gene: -
clone size: once
CDR3 protein: CASSLILDTQYF
CDR3 DNA: TGTGCCAGCAGCTTAATCCTAGATACGCAGTATTTT

J gene: TRBJ2-3
V gene: TRBV4-1
D gene: TRBD2
clone size: few
CDR3 protein: CASSSPGPRRVGGSQVDTQYF
CDR3 DNA: TGCGCCAGCAGCTCCCCGGGGCCCCGGAGGGTGGGCGGGAGTCAGGTAGATACGCAGTATTTT

J gene: TRBJ2-3
V gene: TRBV27
D gene: -
clone size: -
CDR3 protein: CASSLYGDTDTQYF
CDR3 DNA: TGTGCCAGCAGTTTGTATGGGGACACAGATACGCAGTATTTT

J gene: TRBJ2-3
V gene: TRBV5-4
D gene: -
clone size: -
CDR3 protein: CASSLLSTDTQYF
CDR3 DNA: TGTGCCAGCAGCCTCCTGAGCACAGATACGCAGTATTTT

J gene: TRBJ1-2
V gene: TRBV7-2
D gene: -
clone size: -
CDR3 protein: CASSPGQWELPGYTF
CDR3 DNA: TGTGCCAGCAGCCCGGGACAATGGGAACTACCTGGCTACACCTTC

J gene: TRBJ1-5
V gene: TRBV9
D gene: -
clone size: once
CDR3 protein: CASSVGDIGGQPQHF
CDR3 DNA: TGTGCCAGCAGCGTAGGAGACATCGGGGGTCAGCCCCAGCATTTT

J gene: TRBJ2-7
V gene: TRBV6-5
D gene: -
clone size: -
CDR3 protein: CASTLRASRSYEQYF
CDR3 DNA: TGTGCCAGCACACTTAGGGCTTCCCGATCCTACGAGCAGTACTTC

J gene: TRBJ1-2
V gene: TRBV2
D gene: -
clone size: -
CDR3 protein: CASSEVGRNYGYTF
CDR3 DNA: TGTGCCAGCAGTGAAGTCGGCAGAAACTATGGCTACACCTTC

J gene: TRBJ2-7
V gene: TRBV6-6
D gene: -
clone size: once
CDR3 protein: CASSYTEGGPYEQYF
CDR3 DNA: TGTGCCAGCAGTTACACCGAGGGGGGGCCTTACGAGCAGTACTTC

J gene: TRBJ2-2
V gene: TRBV27
D gene: -
clone size: -
CDR3 protein: CASSPHSMLGELFF
CDR3 DNA: TGTGCCAGCAGTCCCCATAGTATGTTGGGGGAGCTGTTTTTT

J gene: TRBJ2-1
V gene: TRBV27
D gene: -
clone size: -
CDR3 protein: CASGRIYNEQFF
CDR3 DNA: TGTGCCAGCGGGAGGATTTACAATGAGCAGTTCTTC

J gene: TRBJ2-1
V gene: TRBV6-1
D gene: TRBD1
clone size: -
CDR3 protein: CASSDFGGQVYNEQFF
CDR3 DNA: TGTGCCAGCAGTGATTTTGGGGGACAGGTATACAATGAGCAGTTCTTC

J gene: TRBJ2-1
V gene: TRBV19
D gene: -
clone size: -
CDR3 protein: CASSLPSGEQFF
CDR3 DNA: TGTGCCAGTAGCCTACCCTCGGGTGAGCAGTTCTTC

J gene: TRBJ1-2
V gene: TRBV5-8
D gene: -
clone size: -
CDR3 protein: CASSLGQRTNYGYTF
CDR3 DNA: TGTGCCAGCAGCTTAGGACAGAGGACTAACTATGGCTACACCTTC

J gene: TRBJ1-5
V gene: TRBV7-8
D gene: -
clone size: -
CDR3 protein: CASSLDTGKTGPQHF
CDR3 DNA: TGTGCCAGCAGCTTAGATACAGGCAAGACGGGGCCCCAGCATTTT

J gene: TRBJ1-1
V gene: TRBV7-3
D gene: TRBD1
clone size: -
CDR3 protein: CASSPGTGGFGTEAFF
CDR3 DNA: TGTGCCAGCAGCCCCGGGACAGGGGGCTTCGGCACTGAAGCTTTCTTT